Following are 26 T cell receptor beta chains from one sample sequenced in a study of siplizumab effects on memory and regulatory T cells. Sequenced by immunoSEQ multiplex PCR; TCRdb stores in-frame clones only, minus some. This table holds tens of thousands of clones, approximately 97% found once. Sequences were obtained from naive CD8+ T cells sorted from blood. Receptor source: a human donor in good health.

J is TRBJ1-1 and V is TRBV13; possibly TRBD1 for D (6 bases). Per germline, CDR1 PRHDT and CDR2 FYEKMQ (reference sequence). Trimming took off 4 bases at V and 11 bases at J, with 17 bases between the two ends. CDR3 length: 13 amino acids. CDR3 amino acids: CASSSNRPQGAFF. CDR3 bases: TGTGCCAGCAGCTCGAACAGGCCCCAGGGGGCTTTCTTT.

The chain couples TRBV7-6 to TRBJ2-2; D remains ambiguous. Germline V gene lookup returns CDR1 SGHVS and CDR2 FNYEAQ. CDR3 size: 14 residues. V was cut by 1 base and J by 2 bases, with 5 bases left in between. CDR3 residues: CASSLDRNTGELFF. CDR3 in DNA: TGTGCCAGCAGCTTAGACAGAAACACCGGGGAGCTGTTTTTT.

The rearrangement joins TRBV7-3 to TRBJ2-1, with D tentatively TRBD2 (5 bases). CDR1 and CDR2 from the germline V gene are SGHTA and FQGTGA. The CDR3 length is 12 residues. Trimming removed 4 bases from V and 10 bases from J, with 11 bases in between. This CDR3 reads CASSSDLTEQFF. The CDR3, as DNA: TGTGCCAGCAGCTCGGACTTGACGGAGCAGTTCTTC. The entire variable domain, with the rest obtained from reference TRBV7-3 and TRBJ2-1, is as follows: GAGVSQTPSNKVTEKGKYVELRCDPISGHTALYWYRQSLGQGPEFLIYFQGTGAADDSGLPNDRFFAVRPEGSVSTLKIQRTERGDSAVYLCASSSDLTEQFFGPGTRLTVL.

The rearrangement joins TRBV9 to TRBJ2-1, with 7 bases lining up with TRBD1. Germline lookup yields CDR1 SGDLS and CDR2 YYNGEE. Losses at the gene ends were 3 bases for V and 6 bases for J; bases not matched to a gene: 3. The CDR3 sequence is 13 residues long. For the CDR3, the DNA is TGTGCCAGCAGCGATGCAGGGGGCAATGAGCAGTTCTTC. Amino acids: CASSDAGGNEQFF.

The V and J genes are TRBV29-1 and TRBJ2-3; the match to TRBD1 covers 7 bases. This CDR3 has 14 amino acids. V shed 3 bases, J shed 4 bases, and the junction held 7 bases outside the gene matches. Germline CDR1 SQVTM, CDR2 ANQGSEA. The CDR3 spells CSVDLPGTADTQYF. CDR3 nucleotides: TGCAGCGTTGACCTTCCCGGGACAGCAGATACGCAGTATTTT.

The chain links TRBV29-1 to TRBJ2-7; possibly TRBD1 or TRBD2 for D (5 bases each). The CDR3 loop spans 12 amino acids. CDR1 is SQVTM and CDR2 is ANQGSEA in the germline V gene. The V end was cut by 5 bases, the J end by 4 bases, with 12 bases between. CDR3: CSVSDTRYEQYF. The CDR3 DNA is TGCAGCGTTTCGGACACTAGATACGAGCAGTACTTC.

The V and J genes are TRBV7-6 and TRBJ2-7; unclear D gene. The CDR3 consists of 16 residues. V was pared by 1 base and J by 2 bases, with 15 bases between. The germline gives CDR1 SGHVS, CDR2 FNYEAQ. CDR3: CASSLGSSGAAYEQYF. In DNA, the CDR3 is TGTGCCAGCAGCTTAGGGTCGTCGGGCGCAGCCTACGAGCAGTACTTC.

The CDR3 coding sequence is TGTGCCAGCAGTTTATTTGGGGCAGGTTCCTACGAGCAGTACTTC. Translated, it gives CASSLFGAGSYEQYF. The chain combines TRBV28 with TRBJ2-7; maybe TRBD1 (5 bases). The germline V and J ends were trimmed by 1 base and 1 base, with 11 bases remaining between them. The germline V gene has CDR1 MDHEN and CDR2 SYDVKM. This CDR3 spans 15 amino acids.

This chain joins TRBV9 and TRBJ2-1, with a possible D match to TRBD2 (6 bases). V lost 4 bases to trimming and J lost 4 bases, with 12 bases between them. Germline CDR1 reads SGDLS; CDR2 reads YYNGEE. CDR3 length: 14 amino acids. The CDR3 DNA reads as TGTGCCAGCAGCCCCGGGGGTCCTTACAATGAGCAGTTCTTC. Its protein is CASSPGGPYNEQFF.

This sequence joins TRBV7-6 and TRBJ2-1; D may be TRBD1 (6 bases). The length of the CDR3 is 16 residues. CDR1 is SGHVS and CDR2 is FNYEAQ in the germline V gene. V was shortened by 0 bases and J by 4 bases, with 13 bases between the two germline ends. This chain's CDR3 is CASSLAQGSPYNEQFF. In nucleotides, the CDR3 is TGTGCCAGCAGCTTAGCGCAGGGGAGTCCATACAATGAGCAGTTCTTC.

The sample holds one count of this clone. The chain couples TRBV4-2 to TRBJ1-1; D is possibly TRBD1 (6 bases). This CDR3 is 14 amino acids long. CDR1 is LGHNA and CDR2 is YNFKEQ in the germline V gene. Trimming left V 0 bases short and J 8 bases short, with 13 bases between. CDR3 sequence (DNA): TGTGCCAGCAGCCAAGACTCCCCGAGGGGGGAAGCTTTCTTT. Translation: CASSQDSPRGEAFF.

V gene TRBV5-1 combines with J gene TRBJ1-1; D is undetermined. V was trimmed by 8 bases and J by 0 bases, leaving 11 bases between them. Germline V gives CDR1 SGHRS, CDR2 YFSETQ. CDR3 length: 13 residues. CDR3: CARGANMNTEAFF. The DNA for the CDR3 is TGCGCCAGGGGAGCTAACATGAACACTGAAGCTTTCTTT.

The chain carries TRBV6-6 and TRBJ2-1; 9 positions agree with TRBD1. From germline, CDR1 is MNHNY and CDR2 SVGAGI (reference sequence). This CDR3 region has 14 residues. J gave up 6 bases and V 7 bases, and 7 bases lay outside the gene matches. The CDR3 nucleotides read TGTGCCAGCAAAGGAACAGGGGGCCTCAATGAGCAGTTCTTC. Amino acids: CASKGTGGLNEQFF.

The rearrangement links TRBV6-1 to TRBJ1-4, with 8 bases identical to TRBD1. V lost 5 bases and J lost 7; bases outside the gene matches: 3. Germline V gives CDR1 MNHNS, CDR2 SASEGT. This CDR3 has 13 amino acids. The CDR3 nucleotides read TGTGCCAGCAGTCAGACAGGGGTTGAAAAACTGTTTTTT. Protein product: CASSQTGVEKLFF.

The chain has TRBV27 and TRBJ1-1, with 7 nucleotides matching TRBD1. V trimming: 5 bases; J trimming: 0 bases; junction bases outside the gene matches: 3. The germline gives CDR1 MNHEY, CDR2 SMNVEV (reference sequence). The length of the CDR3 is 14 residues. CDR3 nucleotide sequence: TGTGCCAGCAGTCCGACAGGGTTGAACACTGAAGCTTTCTTT. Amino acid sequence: CASSPTGLNTEAFF.

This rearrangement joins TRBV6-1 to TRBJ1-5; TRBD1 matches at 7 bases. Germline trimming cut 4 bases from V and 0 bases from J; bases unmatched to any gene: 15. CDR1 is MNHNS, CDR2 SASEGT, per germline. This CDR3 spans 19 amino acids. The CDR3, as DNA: TGTGCCAGCAGTGTCCGCCCGGGACAGATATATGATAGCAATCAGCCCCAGCATTTT. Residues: CASSVRPGQIYDSNQPQHF.

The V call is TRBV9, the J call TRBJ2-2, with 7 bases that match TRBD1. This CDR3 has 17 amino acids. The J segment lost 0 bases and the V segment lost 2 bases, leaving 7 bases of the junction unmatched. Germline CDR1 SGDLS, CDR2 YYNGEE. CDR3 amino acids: CASSVASGTANTGELFF. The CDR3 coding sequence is TGTGCCAGCAGCGTTGCCTCCGGGACAGCGAACACCGGGGAGCTGTTTTTT. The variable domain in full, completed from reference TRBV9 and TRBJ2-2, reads DSGVTQTPKHLITATGQRVTLRCSPRSGDLSVYWYQQSLDQGLQFLIQYYNGEERAKGNILERFSAQQFPDLHSELNLSSLELGDSALYFCASSVASGTANTGELFFGEGSRLTVL.

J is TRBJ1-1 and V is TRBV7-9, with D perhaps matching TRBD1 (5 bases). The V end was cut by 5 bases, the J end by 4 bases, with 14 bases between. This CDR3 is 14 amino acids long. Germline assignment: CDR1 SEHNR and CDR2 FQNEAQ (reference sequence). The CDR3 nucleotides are TGTGCCAGCAGCCCTAGCTTGGGGGGCACTGAAGCTTTCTTT. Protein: CASSPSLGGTEAFF.

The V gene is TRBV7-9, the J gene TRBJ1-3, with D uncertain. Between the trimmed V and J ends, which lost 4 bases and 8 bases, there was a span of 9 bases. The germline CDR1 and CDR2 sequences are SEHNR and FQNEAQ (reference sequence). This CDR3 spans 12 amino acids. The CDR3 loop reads CASSSIIDTIYF. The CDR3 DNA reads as TGTGCCAGCAGCTCAATAATTGACACCATATATTTT.

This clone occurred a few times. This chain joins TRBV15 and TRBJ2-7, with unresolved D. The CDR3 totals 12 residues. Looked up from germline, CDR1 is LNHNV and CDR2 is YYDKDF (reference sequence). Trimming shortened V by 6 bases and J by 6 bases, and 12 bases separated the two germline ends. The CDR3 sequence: CATSKGAFEQYF. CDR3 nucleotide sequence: TGTGCCACCAGTAAGGGTGCGTTCGAGCAGTACTTC.

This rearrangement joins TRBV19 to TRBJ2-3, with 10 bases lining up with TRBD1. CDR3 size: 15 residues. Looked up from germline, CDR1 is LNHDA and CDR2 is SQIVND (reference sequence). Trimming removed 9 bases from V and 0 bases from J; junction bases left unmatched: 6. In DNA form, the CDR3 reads TGTGCCAGCGCCGGGACAGGGGCTAGCACAGATACGCAGTATTTT. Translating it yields CASAGTGASTDTQYF.

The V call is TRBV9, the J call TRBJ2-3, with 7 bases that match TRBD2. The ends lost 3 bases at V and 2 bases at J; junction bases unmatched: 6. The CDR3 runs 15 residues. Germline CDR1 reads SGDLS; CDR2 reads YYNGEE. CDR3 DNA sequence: TGTGCCAGCAGCGCGACCGGGACTATCACAGATACGCAGTATTTT. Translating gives CASSATGTITDTQYF.

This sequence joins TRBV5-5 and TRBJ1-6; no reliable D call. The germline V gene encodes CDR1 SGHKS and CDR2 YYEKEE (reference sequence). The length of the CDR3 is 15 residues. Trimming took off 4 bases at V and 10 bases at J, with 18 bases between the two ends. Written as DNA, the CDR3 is TGTGCCAGCAGCCCCGCCGATGGTTCCCGGTCACCCCTCCACTTT. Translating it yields CASSPADGSRSPLHF.

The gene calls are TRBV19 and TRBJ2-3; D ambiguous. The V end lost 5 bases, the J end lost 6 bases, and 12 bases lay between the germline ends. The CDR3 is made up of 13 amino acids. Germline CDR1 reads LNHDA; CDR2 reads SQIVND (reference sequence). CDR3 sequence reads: CASSRWSADTQYF. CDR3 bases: TGTGCCAGTAGTCGGTGGTCCGCGGATACGCAGTATTTT.

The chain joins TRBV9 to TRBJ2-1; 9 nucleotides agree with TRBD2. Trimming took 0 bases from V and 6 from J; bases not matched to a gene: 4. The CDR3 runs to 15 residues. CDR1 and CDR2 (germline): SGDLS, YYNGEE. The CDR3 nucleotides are TGTGCCAGCAGCGTAGGGAGCGGGGGGCTCAATGAGCAGTTCTTC. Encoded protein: CASSVGSGGLNEQFF.

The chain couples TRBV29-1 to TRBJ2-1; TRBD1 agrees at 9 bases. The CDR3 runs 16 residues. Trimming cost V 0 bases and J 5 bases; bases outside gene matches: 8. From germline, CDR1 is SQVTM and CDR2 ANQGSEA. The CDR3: CSVEDQNRGPHNEQFF. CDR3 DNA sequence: TGCAGCGTTGAAGATCAAAACAGGGGGCCGCACAATGAGCAGTTCTTC.